The 4 T cell receptor beta chains given below trace back to one sample, sequenced in a study of T cell responses to AZD1222 COVID-19 vaccine. Sequencing was performed with immunoSEQ multiplex PCR; in TCRdb, only in-frame clones are kept and a portion is missing. The table shows under 200,000 clones, with roughly 90% occurring only once. The starting material was peripheral blood, obtained on day 0 of AZD1222 vaccination. Source of these receptors: an adult in good health.

This rearrangement joins TRBV27 to TRBJ1-6, with a tentative D call TRBD1 (6 bases). The ends were cut back, 5 bases at V and 2 bases at J, with 10 bases in the middle. Germline lookup yields CDR1 MNHEY and CDR2 SMNVEV (reference sequence). The CDR3 consists of 15 residues. The CDR3 nucleotides are TGTGCCAGCAGTCTACAGGGCCCCTATAATTCACCCCTCCACTTT. This translates into CASSLQGPYNSPLHF.

V and J are TRBV28 and TRBJ1-1, with a tentative D call TRBD1 (5 bases). V lost 8 bases to trimming and J lost 7 bases, with 11 bases between them. In germline, CDR1 is MDHEN, CDR2 SYDVKM. The CDR3 is made up of 11 amino acids. CDR3 DNA sequence: TGTGCCAGCGAAACCGACAGTGAAGCTTTCTTT. This codes for CASETDSEAFF.

The chain carries TRBV10-3 and TRBJ1-2; no clear D gene. The length of the CDR3 is 15 residues. The germline V gene has CDR1 ENHRY and CDR2 SYGVKD. The V end was cut by 1 base, the J end by 0 bases, with 9 bases between. CDR3 sequence reads: CAISEFTDTNYGYTF. The CDR3 DNA reads as TGTGCCATCAGTGAGTTCACAGATACTAACTATGGCTACACCTTC.

The chain links TRBV24-1 to TRBJ1-3; D remains ambiguous. The germline V gene encodes CDR1 KGHDR and CDR2 SFDVKD. Trimming stripped 4 bases from V and 2 bases from J, with 8 bases between. CDR3 length: 14 amino acids. In DNA form, the CDR3 reads TGTGCCACCAGTGACGGCATGACTGGAAACACCATATATTTT. It encodes CATSDGMTGNTIYF.